This T cell receptor (beta chain) appears in the sequencing data of a study of TIL therapy for anti-PD-1-resistant metastatic lung cancer. At the level of the study: Patients then received nivolumab; progressors got lymphodepletion, TIL and IL-2.

CDR1 and CDR2 from the germline V gene are MNHEY and SVGAGI. V gave up 4 bases and J gave up 0 bases, with 9 bases separating them. CDR3 size: 15 residues. Sample time point: pre-treatment sample, taken before nivolumab and TIL therapy. Sequencing used immunoSEQ v3. Clones were read by immunoSEQ multiplex PCR, and TCRdb kept only the in-frame ones, dropping some. In the table there are 54,000 or so clones, less than 75% of which are singletons. A single count supports this clone. The chain links TRBV6-5 to TRBJ1-4; D gene uncertain. This TCR was recovered from a person between 30 and 80 years old with non-small cell lung cancer. The source was blood, collected at baseline. The CDR3 nucleotides read TGTGCCAGCAGTTGGGAGGGAGCAACTAATGAAAAACTGTTTTTT. Its protein product is CASSWEGATNEKLFF.